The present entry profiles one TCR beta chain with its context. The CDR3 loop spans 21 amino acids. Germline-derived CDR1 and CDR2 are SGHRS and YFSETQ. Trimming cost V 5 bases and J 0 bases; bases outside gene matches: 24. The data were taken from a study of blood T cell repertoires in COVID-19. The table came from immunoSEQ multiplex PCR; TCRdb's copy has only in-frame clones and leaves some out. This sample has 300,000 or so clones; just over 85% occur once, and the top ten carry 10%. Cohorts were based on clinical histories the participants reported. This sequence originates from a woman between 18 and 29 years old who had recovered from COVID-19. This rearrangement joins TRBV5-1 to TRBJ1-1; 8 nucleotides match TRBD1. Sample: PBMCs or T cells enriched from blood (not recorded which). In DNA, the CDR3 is TGCGCCAGCAGACCGGACAGGGCCGCAGGGAAACCTAGTACAATGAACACTGAAGCTTTCTTT. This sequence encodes CASRPDRAAGKPSTMNTEAFF. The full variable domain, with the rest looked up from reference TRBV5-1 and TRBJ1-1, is KAGVTQTPRYLIKTRGQQVTLSCSPISGHRSVSWYQQTPGQGLQFLFEYFSETQRNKGNFPGRFSGRQFSNSRSEMNVSTLELGDSALYLCASRPDRAAGKPSTMNTEAFFGQGTRLTVV.